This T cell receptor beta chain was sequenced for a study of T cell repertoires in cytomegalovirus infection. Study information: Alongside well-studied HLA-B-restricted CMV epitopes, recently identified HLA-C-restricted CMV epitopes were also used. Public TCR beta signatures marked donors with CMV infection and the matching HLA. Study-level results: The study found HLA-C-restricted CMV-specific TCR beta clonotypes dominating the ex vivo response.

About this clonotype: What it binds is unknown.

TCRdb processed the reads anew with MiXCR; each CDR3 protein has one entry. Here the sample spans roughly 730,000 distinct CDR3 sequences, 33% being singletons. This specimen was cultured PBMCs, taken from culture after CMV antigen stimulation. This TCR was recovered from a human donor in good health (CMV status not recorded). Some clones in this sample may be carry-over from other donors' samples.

CDR3 loop: CAISEIRRGEGSEQYF. In DNA, the CDR3 is TGTGCCATCAGTGAAATTCGTCGGGGAGAGGGAAGCGAGCAGTACTTC. The chain has TRBV10-3 and TRBJ2-7, with D perhaps TRBD2 (5 bases). Looked up from germline, CDR1 is ENHRY and CDR2 is SYGVKD. V shed 3 bases and J shed 6 bases, with 21 bases lying between them. This CDR3 has 16 residues.